Given below is one TCR beta chain in context. This clone showed up just a few times. Which antigen it targets is not known. There are no base qualities to consult, and no much larger clone falls within one base. This entry belongs to a study of blood T cell repertoires in COVID-19 (dated by TCRdb to 2020 to 2022). For context, the study as a whole: The collaborator samples originated in the United States, Italy and Spain and spanned the acute and convalescent phases of COVID-19. A de-identified subject ID, COVID-19 status, age in years and sex were almost always included in the sample metadata. Samples came from the ongoing ImmuneRACE study (first 160 participants) plus 1,254 subjects from 6 global collaborators. Subjects who had been exposed to COVID-19, were actively infected with it, or had recovered from it provided the deeply sampled blood TCRbeta repertoires that made up the dataset. HLA class I and class II types, where available, came from metadata supplied by the sample provider rather than from assay-based typing. The repertoires were released in a freely available public database meant as a resource for research on the immune response to SARS-CoV-2. The prospective study material was composed of cDNA or gDNA derived from T cells, B-cell-depleted T cells, or PBMCs. Findings and caveats that apply to the study as a whole: How much clinical and demographic metadata was included differed by source and by participant, and the metadata was provided uncurated.

CDR1 and CDR2 are drawn from the germline V gene: SGHAT, FQNNGV. Including cysteine and phenylalanine, the CDR3 has 14 amino acids. The sequence is cut down to CDR3 DNA, 42 bases in frame from base 1. V lost 7 bases and J lost 2 bases; the stretch between them is 12 bases long. TCRbeta CDR3 regions were amplified from genomic DNA using the immunoSEQ Assay, a bias-controlled multiplex PCR. Under the source paper's analysis protocol: The number of nucleated cells in each sample was estimated from the amplification of reference gene primers within the assay. Sequence reads were collapsed and filtered to measure the absolute abundance of every unique TCRbeta CDR3 rearrangement. For each sample, productive Simpson clonality was calculated as the square root of Simpson's diversity index over productive rearrangements. TCRdb re-hosts the immuneACCESS table, in-frame sequences only. Its copies lack some clones; in the studies checked, an unresolved V gene accounts for under half of them, and the cause for the rest is not known. The V and J calls and clone size come from that table; D and trimming were worked out from the DNA. In all, the sample holds roughly 120,000 clones, and 60% to 80% of those were seen once. The top ten constitute about a sixth of the sample.

Collaborating institutions collected whole blood in K2EDTA tubes following their own protocols. For TCRbeta analysis, collaborators shipped samples as frozen whole blood, isolated PBMCs, or DNA extracted from either of those sample types. The source of this sequence is an elderly woman with active or convalescent COVID-19. Sequenced input: peripheral blood. The sequence links TRBV11-2 to TRBJ1-3; no D segment can be confidently identified. For the CDR3, the sequence is CASTRPRTGNTIYF. The DNA sequence follows: TGTGCCAGCACCCGCCCGAGGACTGGAAACACCATATATTTT.